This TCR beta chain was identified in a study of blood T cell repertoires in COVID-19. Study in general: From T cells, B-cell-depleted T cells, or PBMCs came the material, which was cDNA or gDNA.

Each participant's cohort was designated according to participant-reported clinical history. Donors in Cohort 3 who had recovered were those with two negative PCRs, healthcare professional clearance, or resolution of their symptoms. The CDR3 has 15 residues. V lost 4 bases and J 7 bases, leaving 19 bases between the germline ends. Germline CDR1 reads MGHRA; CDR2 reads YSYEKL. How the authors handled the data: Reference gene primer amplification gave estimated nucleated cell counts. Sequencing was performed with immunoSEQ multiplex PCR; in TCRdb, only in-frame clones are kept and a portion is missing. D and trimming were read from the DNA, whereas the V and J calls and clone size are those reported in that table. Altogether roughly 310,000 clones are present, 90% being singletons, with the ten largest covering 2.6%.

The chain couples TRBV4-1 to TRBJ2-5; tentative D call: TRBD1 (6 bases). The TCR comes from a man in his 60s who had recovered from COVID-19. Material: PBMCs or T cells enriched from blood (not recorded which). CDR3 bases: TGCGCCAGCAGCCCGGAGACAGGCCGACTAAGGACCCAGTACTTC. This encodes CASSPETGRLRTQYF.